One sample yielded the 9 T cell receptor beta chains listed below, sequenced in a study of blood T cell repertoires in COVID-19 (TCRdb year 2020). Preparation of the library involved the immunoSEQ multiplex PCR assay. TCRdb obtained this table from immuneACCESS and retained in-frame rearrangements with V and J assigned. These tables miss some clones; where compared with another copy, unresolved V genes account for less than half of the shortfall, and the remainder is unexplained. For this sample the table gives approximately 76,000 clones, of which approximately 87% were detected only once. The ten largest account for approximately 19% of the sample. Sequencing was carried out using peripheral blood. The receptors derive from a man aged 80 or over in a cohort sampled during active COVID-19.

The genes are TRBV2 and TRBJ1-1; tentative D call: TRBD1 (6 bases). Trimming pared 8 bases from V and 10 bases from J, leaving 11 bases between. This CDR3 comprises 10 residues. In germline, CDR1 is SNHLY, CDR2 FYNNEI. CDR3 amino acids: CASQDSAAFF. The DNA for the CDR3 is TGTGCCAGCCAGGACAGTGCAGCTTTCTTT.

The chain is built from TRBV20-1 and TRBJ2-5; D not certain. The germline gives CDR1 DFQATT, CDR2 SNEGSKA (reference sequence). V lost 3 bases, J lost 6 bases, and 8 bases lay in between. This CDR3 is built from 11 residues. The CDR3 nucleotides read TGCAGTGCTAGGCCCAGTCAGACCCAGTACTTC. Translated: CSARPSQTQYF.

The rearrangement joins TRBV19 to TRBJ1-2; no reliable D call. CDR1 is LNHDA and CDR2 is SQIVND in the germline V gene (reference sequence). CDR3 length: 16 amino acids. V gave up 2 bases and J gave up 2 bases, with 15 bases separating them. For the CDR3, the DNA is TGTGCCAGTAGTATACTCGTGGTTACGCGAAACTATGGCTACACCTTC. Translating gives CASSILVVTRNYGYTF.

J is TRBJ2-1 and V is TRBV18; the D is unclear. Germline CDR1 reads KGHSH; CDR2 reads LQKENI. This CDR3 contains 15 residues. V lost 5 bases to trimming and J lost 3 bases, with 14 bases between them. The CDR3 region is CASSENPLLYNEQFF. The CDR3 DNA reads as TGTGCCAGCTCAGAGAACCCCCTTCTCTACAATGAGCAGTTCTTC.

The chain carries TRBV7-3 and TRBJ2-1, with 8 bases that match TRBD1. Germline-derived CDR1 and CDR2 are SGHTA and FQGTGA. V gave up 4 bases and J gave up 2 bases; unmatched junction bases: 4. The CDR3 is 15 residues long. The CDR3 protein is CASSSDRGPYNEQFF. CDR3 nucleotide sequence: TGTGCCAGCAGCTCAGACAGGGGACCCTACAATGAGCAGTTCTTC.

The chain has TRBV5-5 and TRBJ2-5; D not resolved. Trimming removed 4 bases from V and 2 bases from J, with 18 bases in between. CDR3 size: 16 residues. CDR1 is SGHKS and CDR2 is YYEKEE in the germline V gene (reference sequence). The CDR3 region has the DNA TGTGCCAGCAGCGCCGGCACAGCAAACATACAAGAGACCCAGTACTTC. It yields the protein CASSAGTANIQETQYF. Full variable domain (rest looked up from reference TRBV5-5 and TRBJ2-5): DAGVTQSPTHLIKTRGQQVTLRCSPISGHKSVSWYQQVLGQGPQFIFQYYEKEERGRGNFPDRFSARQFPNYSSELNVNALLLGDSALYLCASSAGTANIQETQYFGPGTRLLVL.

The chain uses TRBV24-1 and TRBJ2-4; D perhaps matches TRBD2 (6 bases). The CDR3 has 16 residues. CDR1 and CDR2 from the germline V gene are KGHDR and SFDVKD. V dropped 3 bases and J dropped 0 bases, with 11 bases sitting between them. CDR3 amino acids: CATSDLKGLAKNIQYF. CDR3 coding DNA: TGTGCCACCAGTGATCTGAAGGGACTAGCCAAAAACATTCAGTACTTC.

The chain combines TRBV2 with TRBJ1-4; D gene ambiguous. Between the trimmed V and J ends, which lost 2 bases and 2 bases, there was a span of 9 bases. Germline lookup yields CDR1 SNHLY and CDR2 FYNNEI. The CDR3 runs to 15 residues. In DNA, the CDR3 is TGTGCCAGCAGTGAAAGTCCAGCGACTAATGAAAAACTGTTTTTT. This translates into CASSESPATNEKLFF.

The genes are TRBV18 and TRBJ1-5; possible D gene TRBD1, 6 bases. Germline lookup yields CDR1 KGHSH and CDR2 LQKENI. This CDR3 has 15 residues. V lost 2 bases and J 8 bases, leaving 16 bases between the germline ends. This CDR3 is CASSPSIGGLEPQHF. The DNA for the CDR3 is TGTGCCAGCTCACCAAGTATTGGGGGCCTAGAGCCCCAGCATTTT.